These 11 T cell receptor beta chains share one sample of origin, sequenced in a study of radiation and T cells in renal cell carcinoma. Specified time point: blood 4 weeks post-SBRT, at nephrectomy. Treatment indicated: 15 Gy SBRT to primary tumor, nephrectomy 4 weeks later. The assay was immunoSEQ multiplex PCR, and TCRdb's table has in-frame clones only and misses some. The sample carries around 170,000 clones, 88% recorded once. The sample was blood, taken from a patient whose treatment included radiotherapy and nephrectomy. The source is a woman aged 45-65 years with renal cell carcinoma.

V usage is TRBV6-5 and J usage is TRBJ1-1; D remains ambiguous. CDR1 and CDR2 from the germline V gene are MNHEY and SVGAGI. The CDR3 extends over 13 amino acids. V was trimmed by 0 bases and J by 4 bases, leaving 6 bases between them. The CDR3 DNA reads TGTGCCAGCAGTTACTCGATCGTCACTGAAGCTTTCTTT. It encodes CASSYSIVTEAFF.

The V call is TRBV9, the J call TRBJ1-2; 7 bases map to TRBD1. The germline V gene encodes CDR1 SGDLS and CDR2 YYNGEE. Unmatched junction bases numbered 8, after V lost 4 bases and J lost 5 bases. The CDR3 is 14 residues long. The CDR3 is CASSRTGQQYGYTF. The CDR3 DNA is TGTGCCAGCAGCCGAACGGGACAGCAATATGGCTACACCTTC. Full variable domain (remainder filled in from reference TRBV9 and TRBJ1-2): DSGVTQTPKHLITATGQRVTLRCSPRSGDLSVYWYQQSLDQGLQFLIQYYNGEERAKGNILERFSAQQFPDLHSELNLSSLELGDSALYFCASSRTGQQYGYTFGSGTRLTVV.

A remark on this clone: This sample also contains other DNA sequences that code for the same CDR3. The chain uses TRBV29-1 and TRBJ1-1; tentatively, D is TRBD1 (6 bases). CDR3 length: 13 amino acids. Germline values: CDR1 SQVTM, CDR2 ANQGSEA. The V end was cut by 6 bases, the J end by 2 bases, with 13 bases between. Here the CDR3 DNA reads TGCAGCGTCCGGACAGAAAGAAACACTGAAGCTTTCTTT. This codes for CSVRTERNTEAFF.

The rearrangement joins TRBV2 to TRBJ2-7; D is unresolved. Deletions cut 8 bases from V and 5 bases from J, with 7 bases between. This CDR3 comprises 10 residues. Germline CDR1 and CDR2: SNHLY and FYNNEI. CDR3 residues: CASVGNEQYF. The CDR3 DNA reads TGTGCCAGCGTGGGGAACGAGCAGTACTTC.

This chain links TRBV5-6 with TRBJ2-7, with a possible D match to TRBD2 (5 bases). The CDR3 is 14 residues long. V was cut by 2 bases and J by 0 bases, with 9 bases left in between. Germline-derived CDR1 and CDR2 are SGHDT and YYEEEE. The CDR3 region is CASSLEGSSYEQYF. CDR3 DNA: TGTGCCAGCAGCTTAGAAGGGAGCTCCTACGAGCAGTACTTC.

The chain employs TRBV6-6 and TRBJ1-3, with TRBD1 matching 7 bases. Germline lookup yields CDR1 MNHNY and CDR2 SVGAGI (reference sequence). This CDR3 spans 16 amino acids. J gave up 0 bases and V 7 bases, and 9 bases lay outside the gene matches. The CDR3 loop is CASIIRTGDSGNTIYF. In nucleotides, the CDR3 is TGTGCCAGCATAATAAGAACAGGGGACTCTGGAAACACCATATATTTT.

This clone appeared a few times. The CDR3 DNA reads as TGTGCCAGCAGCAAAGCCCCTTCGCCAGGGAGAGAGACCCAGTACTTC. It encodes CASSKAPSPGRETQYF. The chain uses TRBV21-1 and TRBJ2-5. TRBV21-1 is recorded as a pseudogene. The CDR3 extends over 16 amino acids.

V is TRBV7-2 and J is TRBJ1-6, with D possibly matching TRBD1 (6 bases). The V gene's germline CDR1 is SGHTA and CDR2 FQGNSA. The CDR3 contains 14 residues. V lost 5 bases, J lost 7 bases, and 12 bases lay in between. Written as DNA, the CDR3 is TGTGCCAGCAGCCCTCGGACAGCAAATTCACCCCTCCACTTT. Translated: CASSPRTANSPLHF.

The chain recombines TRBV5-1 with TRBJ1-2; possible D gene TRBD1, 6 bases. This CDR3 spans 15 amino acids. Germline lookup yields CDR1 SGHRS and CDR2 YFSETQ. Trimming removed 0 bases from V and 1 base from J, with 10 bases in between. The CDR3 is CASSLGQAFNYGYTF. The CDR3 DNA reads TGCGCCAGCAGCTTGGGACAGGCCTTTAACTATGGCTACACCTTC.

The chain uses TRBV4-2 and TRBJ2-6; 12 bases fit TRBD1. V lost 4 bases and J lost 0; bases outside the gene matches: 13. The germline V gene encodes CDR1 LGHNA and CDR2 YNFKEQ. This CDR3 comprises 21 residues. Written as DNA, the CDR3 is TGTGCCAGCAGCCCTCACTCCGGGACAGGGGGCGCCCTCTCTGGGGCCAACGTCCTGACTTTC. This encodes CASSPHSGTGGALSGANVLTF.

This chain joins TRBV5-1 and TRBJ2-2; D possibly corresponds to TRBD1 (5 bases). Germline loops: CDR1 SGHRS, CDR2 YFSETQ. The CDR3 length is 16 residues. Trimming stripped 0 bases from V and 3 bases from J, with 12 bases between. CDR3 residues: CASSLAGRADTGELFF. The CDR3 nucleotides read TGCGCCAGCAGCTTGGCCGGCAGGGCGGACACCGGGGAGCTGTTTTTT.